This TCR beta chain was retrieved from a study of blood T cell repertoires in COVID-19. Study in general: The United States, Italy and Spain were the sources of the acute and convalescent COVID-19 samples. T cells, B-cell-depleted T cells, or PBMCs provided the cDNA or gDNA that served as material.

Seattle researchers signed up patients amid active infection and tracked them longitudinally. Under the authors' procedure: Estimation of nucleated cell counts was performed using reference gene primer amplification. TCRdb's copy holds only in-frame clones and misses some; the assay was immunoSEQ multiplex PCR. The V and J calls and clone size are taken from that table; D and trimming were inferred from the DNA. The repertoire holds tens of thousands of clones, with around 86% as singletons. V dropped 0 bases and J dropped 4 bases, with 7 bases sitting between them. The germline CDR1 and CDR2 sequences are SGHKS and YYEKEE (reference sequence). The CDR3 sequence is 14 residues long.

This clonotype was obtained from a man aged 60 to 75 with COVID-19, enrolled during active disease. The V call is TRBV5-5, the J call TRBJ1-4, with D perhaps TRBD1 (5 bases). The material sequenced was peripheral blood. The CDR3 DNA follows: TGTGCCAGCAGCTTGGGGGGCAATAATGAAAAACTGTTTTTT. This gives the protein CASSLGGNNEKLFF.